This passage covers 27 T cell receptor beta chains from one sample sequenced in a study of B cell selection in AIRE deficiency. Profiled with immunoSEQ multiplex PCR; TCRdb holds only in-frame clones, not every one. This table holds tens of thousands of clones, less than 98% found once. Sorting defined conventional CD4 T cells as CD4+CD127+. The sample comprised conventional CD4+ T cells sorted from PBMCs. Source of these receptors: a human donor with AIRE deficiency.

The chain links TRBV19 to TRBJ2-7; a weak D match, TRBD2 (5 bases). This CDR3 region has 17 residues. The V end lost 4 bases, the J end lost 4 bases, and 23 bases lay between the germline ends. In germline, CDR1 is LNHDA, CDR2 SQIVND (reference sequence). The CDR3 loop is CASSNPEGSADPYEQYF. The CDR3 DNA follows: TGTGCCAGTAGTAACCCCGAGGGTAGCGCCGACCCTTACGAGCAGTACTTC.

The genes are TRBV6-6 and TRBJ1-3; D gene ambiguous. The V gene lost 4 bases and the J gene lost 0 bases, with 7 bases spanning the gap. The CDR3 has 14 amino acids. Germline V gene data show CDR1 as MNHNY and CDR2 as SVGAGI (reference sequence). The CDR3 bases are TGTGCCAGCAGTTCCGGAATCTCTGGAAACACCATATATTTT. Translation gives CASSSGISGNTIYF.

The rearrangement joins TRBV6-6 to TRBJ1-2, with 7 bases aligning to TRBD1. The J segment lost 6 bases and the V segment lost 7 bases, leaving 11 bases of the junction unmatched. Germline assignment: CDR1 MNHNY and CDR2 SVGAGI (reference sequence). This CDR3 comprises 14 residues. CDR3: CASNPDREQDGYTF. Written as DNA, the CDR3 is TGTGCCAGCAATCCAGACAGGGAGCAGGATGGCTACACCTTC.

The chain is built from TRBV7-2 and TRBJ2-3; 14 bases are shared with TRBD2. The CDR3 runs 16 residues. Germline CDR1 is SGHTA and CDR2 is FQGNSA. V dropped 1 base and J dropped 4; count of bases not matched to a gene: 1. The CDR3 nucleotides are TGTGCCAGCAGCTTAGGACTAGCGGGGGGGGCAGATACGCAGTATTTT. Amino acid sequence: CASSLGLAGGADTQYF. The whole variable domain, remainder taken from reference TRBV7-2 and TRBJ2-3, is GAGVSQSPSNKVTEKGKDVELRCDPISGHTALYWYRQSLGQGLEFLIYFQGNSAPDKSGLPSDRFSAERTGGSVSTLTIQRTQQEDSAVYLCASSLGLAGGADTQYFGPGTRLTVL.

The chain is built from TRBV25-1 and TRBJ1-2; D is uncertain. Germline V gene sequence: CDR1 MGHDK, CDR2 SYGVNS. V was shortened by 3 bases and J by 14 bases, with 16 bases between the two germline ends. The CDR3 covers 12 residues. The CDR3 region is CASSDSQTLITF. The CDR3 DNA follows: TGTGCCAGCAGTGATTCCCAAACATTGATTACCTTC.

The chain has TRBV19 and TRBJ2-3, with 7 bases identical to TRBD2. This CDR3 region has 13 residues. V shed 6 bases and J 2 bases; nucleotides not matched to a gene: 2. Germline assignment: CDR1 LNHDA and CDR2 SQIVND (reference sequence). CDR3 amino acids: CASRGTTTDTQYF. CDR3 sequence (DNA): TGTGCCAGTAGGGGGACTACCACAGATACGCAGTATTTT.

The CDR3 DNA sequence: TGTGCCAGCAGCTTGGTCGGGCAGAGCCATGAAAAACTGTTTTTT. The encoded protein is CASSLVGQSHEKLFF. V usage is TRBV5-5 and J usage is TRBJ1-4, with D uncertain. CDR3 length: 15 residues. Germline V gene data show CDR1 as SGHKS and CDR2 as YYEKEE (reference sequence). Trimming took off 0 bases at V and 6 bases at J, with 12 bases between the two ends.

The J gene is TRBJ2-7, the V gene TRBV7-2, with a tentative D call TRBD2 (7 bases). The CDR3 is 14 amino acids. V was shortened by 5 bases and J by 4 bases, with 15 bases between the two germline ends. In germline, CDR1 is SGHTA, CDR2 FQGNSA. This CDR3 reads CASSARRGPYEQYF. The CDR3 DNA reads TGTGCCAGCAGCGCGCGGCGGGGGCCTTACGAGCAGTACTTC.

The rearrangement links TRBV7-2 to TRBJ2-2, with D hard to call. Germline V gene sequence: CDR1 SGHTA, CDR2 FQGNSA. CDR3 size: 12 residues. Trimming removed 3 bases from V and 6 bases from J, with 5 bases in between. The CDR3 region has the DNA TGTGCCAGCAGCTTCTTAGCCGGGGAGCTGTTTTTT. Protein: CASSFLAGELFF.

The J gene is TRBJ1-2, the V gene TRBV30; D perhaps matches TRBD1 (5 bases). V lost 3 bases and J lost 3, with 11 bases in between. Per germline, CDR1 GTSNPN and CDR2 SVGIG (reference sequence). The CDR3 runs 13 residues. Here the CDR3 DNA reads TGTGCCTGGAGACGGAGGGGCCACTATGGCTACACCTTC. Its translation: CAWRRRGHYGYTF.

The rearrangement uses TRBV7-2 and TRBJ2-5; 7 bases align to TRBD2. This CDR3 is built from 14 residues. With V trimmed by 5 bases and J by 1 base, 4 bases remained unmatched. CDR1 is SGHTA, CDR2 FQGNSA, per germline. The CDR3 DNA reads as TGTGCCAGCAGCAAGAGCGGGGCCCAAGAGACCCAGTACTTC. As protein: CASSKSGAQETQYF. Combining the CDR3 with reference TRBV7-2 and TRBJ2-5 gives the whole variable domain GAGVSQSPSNKVTEKGKDVELRCDPISGHTALYWYRQSLGQGLEFLIYFQGNSAPDKSGLPSDRFSAERTGGSVSTLTIQRTQQEDSAVYLCASSKSGAQETQYFGPGTRLLVL.

The genes are TRBV7-8 and TRBJ2-1; 8 positions agree with TRBD2. Germline assignment: CDR1 SGHVS and CDR2 FQNEAQ. The CDR3 is 15 amino acids. J gave up 4 bases and V 1 base, and 3 bases lay outside the gene matches. The CDR3 DNA follows: TGTGCCAGCAGCTTAGGACTAGCGAATTACAATGAGCAGTTCTTC. Translation: CASSLGLANYNEQFF. The complete variable domain, with remaining parts taken from reference TRBV7-8 and TRBJ2-1, reads GAGVSQSPRYKVAKRGQDVALRCDPISGHVSLFWYQQALGQGPEFLTYFQNEAQLDKSGLPSDRFFAERPEGSVSTLKIQRTQQEDSAVYLCASSLGLANYNEQFFGPGTRLTVL.

The V and J genes are TRBV7-2 and TRBJ1-4; D call uncertain. Deletions cut 0 bases from V and 4 bases from J, with 9 bases between. This CDR3 is built from 15 residues. The germline V gene has CDR1 SGHTA and CDR2 FQGNSA. CDR3 protein: CASSLALSYNEKLFF. The DNA of the CDR3 is TGTGCCAGCAGCTTAGCGCTCAGTTATAATGAAAAACTGTTTTTT.

The rearrangement joins TRBV29-1 to TRBJ1-2; D unresolved. The ends were cut back, 3 bases at V and 1 base at J, with 6 bases in the middle. From germline, CDR1 is SQVTM and CDR2 ANQGSEA. This CDR3 is 12 amino acids long. CDR3 sequence: CSVDILNYGYTF. In DNA, the CDR3 is TGCAGCGTTGACATCCTTAACTATGGCTACACCTTC. The full variable domain, its missing parts supplied by reference TRBV29-1 and TRBJ1-2, is SAVISQKPSRDICQRGTSLTIQCQVDSQVTMMFWYRQQPGQSLTLIATANQGSEATYESGFVIDKFPISRPNLTFSTLTVSNMSPEDSSIYLCSVDILNYGYTFGSGTRLTVV.

The chain joins TRBV19 to TRBJ1-5; a weak D match, TRBD1 (6 bases). V lost 6 bases, J lost 2 bases, and 23 bases lay in between. Germline V gene data show CDR1 as LNHDA and CDR2 as SQIVND (reference sequence). This CDR3 spans 18 amino acids. CDR3 nucleotides: TGTGCCAGTAGCCCCCTGACAGGTGTTCGGGCTGGCAATCAGCCCCAGCATTTT. Residues: CASSPLTGVRAGNQPQHF.

Details on this clone: Germline and junction disagree at one end, which may indicate a read error. The V gene is TRBV7-7, the J gene TRBJ2-7; maybe TRBD1 (6 bases). The CDR3 is 13 amino acids. CDR1 and CDR2 from the germline V gene are SSHAT and FNYEAQ (reference sequence). In DNA, the CDR3 is TGTGCTAGCAGCCAGGGGAAAGACTACGAGCAGTACTTC. Translation gives CASSQGKDYEQYF.

The chain is built from TRBV11-2 and TRBJ1-2; D remains ambiguous. CDR3 length: 13 amino acids. Germline CDR1 reads SGHAT; CDR2 reads FQNNGV. Trimming took 4 bases from V and 2 from J, leaving 8 bases between them. CDR3 sequence reads: CASSSGSNYGYTF. The CDR3 DNA sequence: TGTGCCAGCAGCTCGGGGTCAAACTATGGCTACACCTTC. The variable domain in full, completed from reference TRBV11-2 and TRBJ1-2, reads EAGVAQSPRYKIIEKRQSVAFWCNPISGHATLYWYQQILGQGPKLLIQFQNNGVVDDSQLPKDRFSAERLKGVDSTLKIQPAKLEDSAVYLCASSSGSNYGYTFGSGTRLTVV.

This chain links TRBV6-6 with TRBJ1-4; D ambiguous. Trimming shortened V by 0 bases and J by 6 bases, and 5 bases separated the two germline ends. From germline, CDR1 is MNHNY and CDR2 SVGAGI (reference sequence). The CDR3 covers 13 residues. The CDR3 protein is CASSYSSYEKLFF. The CDR3 DNA reads as TGTGCCAGCAGTTACTCGAGTTATGAAAAACTGTTTTTT.

A single count supports this clone. V is TRBV14 and J is TRBJ1-1; D ambiguous. The CDR3 sequence is 14 residues long. With 4 bases removed from V and 5 bases from J, the gap between germline ends came to 14 bases. Per germline, CDR1 SGHDN and CDR2 FVKESK. In DNA, the CDR3 is TGTGCCAGCAGCCTCCACTTCGAGGGAACTGAAGCTTTCTTT. Its translation is CASSLHFEGTEAFF. Drawing the rest from reference TRBV14 and TRBJ1-1, the complete variable domain is EAGVTQFPSHSVIEKGQTVTLRCDPISGHDNLYWYRRVMGKEIKFLLHFVKESKQDESGMPNNRFLAERTGGTYSTLKVQPAELEDSGVYFCASSLHFEGTEAFFGQGTRLTVV.

The rearrangement uses TRBV6-1 and TRBJ1-2; D gene uncertain. This CDR3 comprises 13 residues. Germline V lookup: CDR1 MNHNS, CDR2 SASEGT. V gave up 3 bases and J gave up 4 bases, with 9 bases separating them. The CDR3 loop reads CASSDRGGYGYTF. The CDR3 DNA sequence: TGTGCCAGCAGTGACCGGGGAGGCTATGGCTACACCTTC.

The rearrangement joins TRBV7-6 to TRBJ2-1; D gene ambiguous. This CDR3 has 15 residues. The V end was cut by 1 base, the J end by 4 bases, with 11 bases between. CDR1 and CDR2 from the germline V gene are SGHVS and FNYEAQ. The CDR3 DNA follows: TGTGCCAGCAGCTTAGGTGGTACCGGTTACAATGAGCAGTTCTTC. It codes for CASSLGGTGYNEQFF.

V is TRBV7-9 and J is TRBJ2-7; 10 nucleotides line up with TRBD2. The CDR3 runs 12 residues. In germline, CDR1 is SEHNR, CDR2 FQNEAQ (reference sequence). J was trimmed by 6 bases and V by 6 bases; bases with no gene match: 2. The CDR3 nucleotides read TGTGCCAGCAGGATAGCGGGGGGCGAGCAGTACTTC. Translation gives CASRIAGGEQYF.

V and J are TRBV7-3 and TRBJ2-7; D gene unclear. Germline V CDR1 and CDR2: SGHTA, FQGTGA. V was cut by 4 bases and J by 7 bases, with 11 bases left in between. CDR3 length equals 12 residues. The CDR3 is CASSSSFLEQYF. The CDR3 DNA reads TGTGCCAGCAGCTCATCGTTCTTGGAGCAGTACTTC. The full variable domain, with the rest looked up from reference TRBV7-3 and TRBJ2-7, is GAGVSQTPSNKVTEKGKYVELRCDPISGHTALYWYRQSLGQGPEFLIYFQGTGAADDSGLPNDRFFAVRPEGSVSTLKIQRTERGDSAVYLCASSSSFLEQYFGPGTRLTVT.

J is TRBJ1-3 and V is TRBV5-6; tentative D call: TRBD1 (6 bases). Trimming pared 6 bases from V and 0 bases from J, leaving 13 bases between. The germline V gene encodes CDR1 SGHDT and CDR2 YYEEEE. The CDR3 loop spans 15 amino acids. The CDR3 loop reads CASTSLTGSGNTIYF. The CDR3 DNA sequence: TGTGCCAGCACCTCCCTGACAGGCTCTGGAAACACCATATATTTT.

This chain connects TRBV28 to TRBJ2-5; 7 bases fit TRBD1. The ends lost 5 bases at V and 6 bases at J; junction bases unmatched: 9. From germline, CDR1 is MDHEN and CDR2 SYDVKM. The CDR3 is 14 amino acids. In DNA, the CDR3 is TGTGCCAGCAGTCCAATACGACAGGGCCAGACCCAGTACTTC. Translation: CASSPIRQGQTQYF. The full variable domain, with the rest looked up from reference TRBV28 and TRBJ2-5, is DVKVTQSSRYLVKRTGEKVFLECVQDMDHENMFWYRQDPGLGLRLIYFSYDVKMKEKGDIPEGYSVSREKKERFSLILESASTNQTSMYLCASSPIRQGQTQYFGPGTRLLVL.

The chain couples TRBV6-6 to TRBJ1-2, with unresolved D. Trimming removed 2 bases from V and 3 bases from J, with 16 bases in between. Germline V gene sequence: CDR1 MNHNY, CDR2 SVGAGI (reference sequence). The CDR3 spans 16 residues. The CDR3 here is CASSYGRMRIDYGYTF. The CDR3 bases are TGTGCCAGCAGTTACGGTCGAATGAGGATCGACTATGGCTACACCTTC.

CDR3 region: CASRTSGTYEQYF. CDR3 DNA sequence: TGTGCCAGTAGGACTAGCGGTACCTACGAGCAGTACTTC. The chain links TRBV19 to TRBJ2-7; 9 bases align to TRBD2. Per the germline V gene, CDR1 is LNHDA and CDR2 is SQIVND (reference sequence). The CDR3 sequence is 13 residues long. V lost 6 bases to trimming and J lost 2 bases; unmatched junction nucleotides: 2.